This record looks at one TCR beta chain sequence and its context. Its antigen is still unknown. Base-call qualities are not available, and no considerably larger clone is one nucleotide away. This sample is drawn from a study of radiotherapy plus CTLA-4 blockade in lung cancer listed by TCRdb under 2018. For context, the study as a whole: Among the enrolled patients, around 17% had an objective response, and about 30% reached disease control.

In this study, focal radiation therapy paired with CTLA-4 blockade (ipilimumab) was tested in patients who had chemo-refractory metastatic non-small-cell lung cancer. Libraries came from the immunoSEQ multiplex PCR assay. TCRdb mirrors the immuneACCESS table, restricted to in-frame sequences. Some clones are absent from its copies; in checked studies, under half trace to an unresolved V gene, and the reason for the others is unknown. Here the sample has 81,000 or so clones; about four fifths occur a single time. The ten largest clones represent roughly 0.87% of the sample. The study at large found these results: TCR clones derived from tumors expanded in peripheral blood after treatment with radiotherapy and ipilimumab. Early dynamic changes in blood T cell clones, together with increased serum interferon-beta after radiation, were reported as the strongest predictors of response.

Based on the germline V gene, the CDR1 and CDR2 sequences are KGHSH and LQKENI. Trimmed from V: 3 bases; trimmed from J: 4 bases; junction bases lacking a gene match: 8. The CDR3 spans 16 residues, from the cysteine through the phenylalanine. The DNA shown is the 48-base CDR3, in frame from base 1. The TCR comes from a human donor with non-small cell lung cancer who had stable disease on radiotherapy plus ipilimumab. The rearranged segments are TRBV18 and TRBJ1-5, with TRBD1 matching 8 junction bases. Specimen: peripheral blood, collected from a patient treated with radiotherapy plus ipilimumab. The DNA is TGTGCCAGCTCACCCGGACAGGGAATGCAGAATCAGCCCCAGCATTTT. This yields the protein CASSPGQGMQNQPQHF.